The T cell receptor (beta chain) described here comes from a study of CD8 T cells in ankylosing spondylitis. Regarding the study as a whole: Peripheral blood samples showed relatively rare disease-linked clones, and these clones were CD8+. What appeared characteristic of ankylosing spondylitis blood was a TCR beta motif of under 10 highly homologous variants.

Construction of TCR beta libraries was performed using quantitative 5'-RACE with molecular barcodes. TCRdb analysed the 5' RACE reads with MiXCR anew, one entry per CDR3 protein. The table shows over 100,000 distinct CDR3 sequences, with around 7% occurring only once. This clonotype was detected many times. Its antigen is undetermined. A clone one base away is much larger, so this may be a read error. The CDR3 loop spans 11 amino acids. V lost 6 bases and J 2 bases, leaving 3 bases between the germline ends. The sample consisted of blood, either unsorted or a sorted T cell fraction (not recorded which). V gene TRBV12-3 or TRBV12-4 combines with J gene TRBJ2-3; no clear D. This TCR came from a male donor with ankylosing spondylitis or in good health (not recorded which). The CDR3 region has the DNA TGTGCCAGCAGGTTCACAGATACGCAGTATTTT. Its protein product is CASRFTDTQYF.